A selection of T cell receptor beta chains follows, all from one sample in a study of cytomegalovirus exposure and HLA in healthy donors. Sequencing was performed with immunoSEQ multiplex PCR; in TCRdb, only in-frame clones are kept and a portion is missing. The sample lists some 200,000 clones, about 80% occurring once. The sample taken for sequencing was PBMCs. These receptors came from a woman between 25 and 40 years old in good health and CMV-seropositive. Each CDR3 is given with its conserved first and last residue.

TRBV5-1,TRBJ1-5,CASSLRGPPGNQPQHF
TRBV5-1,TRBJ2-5,CASSWRGSGETQYF
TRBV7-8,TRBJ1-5,CASTGQGHNQPQHF
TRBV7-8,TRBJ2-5,CASSLRTSAMETQYF
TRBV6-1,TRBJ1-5,CASIRNIGSNQPQHF
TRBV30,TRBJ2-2,CAWTATVGRAGELFF
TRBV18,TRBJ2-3,CASSPNRGTDTQYF
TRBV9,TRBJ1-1,CASSVGTGDTEAFF
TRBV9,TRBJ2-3,CASSVGGEDTQYF
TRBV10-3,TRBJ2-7,CAISEPGTGSGSYEQYF
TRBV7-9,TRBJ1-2,CASSLGGSTEFAYGYTF
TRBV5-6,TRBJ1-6,CASSLRGLYNSPLHF
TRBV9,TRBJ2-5,CASSVESRGETQYF
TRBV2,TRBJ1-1,CASSSTGTGGKAFF
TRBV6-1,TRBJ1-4,CASSDGLGTGNEKLFF
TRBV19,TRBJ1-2,CASSRTGFGYTF
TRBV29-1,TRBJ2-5,CSAAQGFKTQYF
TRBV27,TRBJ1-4,CASSRRTLIGTNEKLFF
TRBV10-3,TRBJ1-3,CAISTSRTAGNTIYF
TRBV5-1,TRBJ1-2,CASSETGNYGYTF